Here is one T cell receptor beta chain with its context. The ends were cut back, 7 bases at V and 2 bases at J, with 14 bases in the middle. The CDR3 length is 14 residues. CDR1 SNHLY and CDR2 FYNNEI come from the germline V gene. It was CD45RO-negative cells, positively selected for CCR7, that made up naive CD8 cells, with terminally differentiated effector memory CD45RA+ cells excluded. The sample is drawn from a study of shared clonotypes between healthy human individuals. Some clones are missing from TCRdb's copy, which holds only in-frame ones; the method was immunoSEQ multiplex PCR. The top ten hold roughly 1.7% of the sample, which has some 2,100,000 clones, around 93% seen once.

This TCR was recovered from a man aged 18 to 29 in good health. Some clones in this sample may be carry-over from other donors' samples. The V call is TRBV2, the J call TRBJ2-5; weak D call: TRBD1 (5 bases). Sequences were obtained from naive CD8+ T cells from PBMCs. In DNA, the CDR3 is TGTGCCAGCACCGGAGTGACAGATCAAGAGACCCAGTACTTC. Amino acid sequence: CASTGVTDQETQYF.